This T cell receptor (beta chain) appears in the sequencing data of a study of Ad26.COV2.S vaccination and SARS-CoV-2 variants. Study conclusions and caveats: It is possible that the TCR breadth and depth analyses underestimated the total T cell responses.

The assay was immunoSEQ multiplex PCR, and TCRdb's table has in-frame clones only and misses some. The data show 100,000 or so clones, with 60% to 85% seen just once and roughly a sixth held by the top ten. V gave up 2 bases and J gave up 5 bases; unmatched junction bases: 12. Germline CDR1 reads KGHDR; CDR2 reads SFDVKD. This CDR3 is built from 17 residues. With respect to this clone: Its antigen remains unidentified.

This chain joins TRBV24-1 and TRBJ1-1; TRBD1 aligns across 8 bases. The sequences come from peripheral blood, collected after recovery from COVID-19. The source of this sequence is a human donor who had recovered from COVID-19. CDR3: CATSDSGAAGGGTEAFF. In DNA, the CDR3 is TGTGCCACCAGTGATTCGGGGGCCGCAGGGGGCGGTACTGAAGCTTTCTTT.